This TCR beta chain was identified during a study of regulatory T cells in long-lasting Graves disease. In the study overall: Antithyroid drugs had been taken by newly diagnosed Graves' patients for under 3 months. Study outcomes and limitations: Not thyroid tissue but only peripheral blood was studied. The study found TRBV28, TRBJ1-2 and TRBJ2-5 favored in persistent disease.

The time point denotes: newly diagnosed GD, antithyroid drugs for less than 3 months. Isolated PBMC RNA provided the starting material for the TCR library. Approximately 9 milliliters of peripheral blood went into EDTA tubes. Concerning this clonotype itself: Antigen: not known.

Construction of the TCR beta libraries employed iRepertoire HTBI primers in conjunction with Arm-PCR of CDR3 regions. TCRdb analysed the multiplex PCR reads with MiXCR anew, one entry per CDR3 protein. In the table there are hundreds of thousands of distinct CDR3 sequences, less than 20% of which are singletons. Germline-derived CDR1 and CDR2 are LNHNV and YYDKDF (reference sequence). The CDR3 length is 13 residues. V was trimmed by 0 bases and J by 7 bases, leaving 7 bases between them. The clonotype originates from a female donor with Graves disease. The chain combines TRBV15 with TRBJ2-1; no clear D gene. The sequencing here drew on peripheral blood mononuclear cells (PBMCs), taken at new diagnosis, from a patient treated with antithyroid drugs. DNA for the CDR3: TGTGCCACCAGCAGAGAAAAGGGAAATGAGCAGTTCTTC. Protein sequence: CATSREKGNEQFF.